The 30 T cell receptor beta chains below were found in one sample sequenced in a study of blood T cell repertoires in COVID-19 (dated by TCRdb to between 2020 and 2021). Libraries were prepared through the immunoSEQ multiplex PCR assay. The source is immuneACCESS, and TCRdb retained only in-frame sequences with V and J called. Part of the clones is not carried over; for the studies checked, unresolved V genes explain less than half of this, and the remainder is unexplained. Here the sample has around 260,000 clones; over 65% occur a single time. About 4.5% of the sample goes to the ten largest clones. What was sequenced was peripheral blood. The receptors derive from a man in his 60s who had recovered from COVID-19.

This sequence joins TRBV27 and TRBJ1-1, with D possibly being TRBD1 (5 bases). Germline V lookup: CDR1 MNHEY, CDR2 SMNVEV (reference sequence). Trimming cost V 6 bases and J 9 bases, with 17 bases left between them. The length of the CDR3 is 13 residues. The chain's CDR3 is CASSINPGSQAFF. Here the CDR3 DNA reads TGTGCCAGCAGCATAAACCCAGGGTCCCAAGCTTTCTTT.

The chain links TRBV28 to TRBJ1-4, with TRBD1 as a possible D gene (5 bases). Germline-derived CDR1 and CDR2 are MDHEN and SYDVKM. Between the trimmed V and J ends, which lost 3 bases and 7 bases, there was a span of 15 bases. The CDR3 is made up of 15 amino acids. The CDR3 region has the DNA TGTGCCAGCAGTTTCCTTGTGGGGGGTCGTGAAAAACTGTTTTTT. Translation gives CASSFLVGGREKLFF.

DNA for the CDR3: TGTGCCAGTAGTACCGTGACTAGCGGGATCTTTCGCACAGATACGCAGTATTTT. It translates to CASSTVTSGIFRTDTQYF. The chain uses TRBV19 and TRBJ2-3, with 11 bases identical to TRBD2. V gave up 4 bases and J gave up 1 base; unmatched junction bases: 10. Germline CDR1 reads LNHDA; CDR2 reads SQIVND (reference sequence). The CDR3 consists of 18 residues.

This clone was counted a few times. The CDR3 coding sequence is TGTGCCAGCAGGGGAGGAAGCTTGTTCAATCAGCCCCAGCATTTT. Amino acid sequence: CASRGGSLFNQPQHF. This sequence joins TRBV6-4 and TRBJ1-5, with D hard to call. Germline lookup yields CDR1 MRHNA and CDR2 SNTAGT. V was trimmed by 6 bases and J by 3 bases, leaving 15 bases between them. The CDR3 runs to 15 residues.

V and J are TRBV9 and TRBJ1-2; tentatively, D is TRBD1 (6 bases). From germline, CDR1 is SGDLS and CDR2 YYNGEE. V lost 0 bases and J lost 8, with 17 bases in between. CDR3 length equals 15 residues. Here the CDR3 DNA reads TGTGCCAGCAGCGTAGAAGTACCGGGACAAGGAGGCTACACCTTC. Translating gives CASSVEVPGQGGYTF.

The V call is TRBV21-1, the J call TRBJ2-5; the table names TRBD2, a call not compared with the DNA. TRBV21-1 has pseudogene status. This CDR3 spans 17 amino acids. CDR3 nucleotide sequence: TGTGCCAGCAGCAAAGTTCAGACTAGCGGGAGCCAAGAGACCCAGTACTTC. Its translation is CASSKVQTSGSQETQYF.

The CDR3 loop is CASSRTETYEQYF. CDR3 in DNA: TGTGCCAGCAGCCGGACAGAGACCTACGAGCAGTACTTC. The V and J genes are TRBV3-1 (or the pseudogene TRBV3-2) and TRBJ2-7, with D possibly being TRBD1 (6 bases). Germline-derived CDR1 and CDR2 are LGHDT and YNNKEL (reference sequence). The length of the CDR3 is 13 residues. Trimming took off 4 bases at V and 2 bases at J, with 9 bases between the two ends.

Turning to this clone: Other DNA sequences within the sample encode an identical CDR3. This chain uses TRBV5-1 with TRBJ1-1; TRBD1 matches 8 bases. Per germline, CDR1 SGHRS and CDR2 YFSETQ. CDR3 length: 15 amino acids. V lost 0 bases to trimming and J lost 1 base; unmatched junction nucleotides: 2. CDR3 loop: CASSLAGTGNTEAFF. The CDR3 DNA follows: TGCGCCAGCAGCTTGGCTGGGACAGGGAACACTGAAGCTTTCTTT.

The table lists this clone with a count of one. The chain couples TRBV28 to TRBJ1-2, with TRBD1 identical over 8 bases. The V and J ends lost 8 bases and 7 bases, in that order; junction bases with no gene match: 6. Germline assignment: CDR1 MDHEN and CDR2 SYDVKM. The CDR3 is 12 amino acids. The CDR3 here is CASGADRGGYTF. CDR3 sequence (DNA): TGTGCCAGCGGAGCCGACAGGGGTGGCTACACCTTC.

The chain employs TRBV6-1 and TRBJ1-4, with D maybe TRBD1 (5 bases). The CDR3 has 14 amino acids. V shed 3 bases and J shed 7 bases, with 12 bases lying between them. The V gene's germline CDR1 is MNHNS and CDR2 SASEGT. The CDR3 DNA reads as TGTGCCAGCAGTGAGGGAGGGGCTGGTGAAAAACTGTTTTTT. It encodes CASSEGGAGEKLFF.

CDR3 residues: CASSARGANTGELFF. CDR3 DNA: TGTGCCAGCAGCGCTCGAGGCGCGAACACCGGGGAGCTGTTTTTT. The V call is TRBV11-3, the J call TRBJ2-2; D is uncertain. Germline loops: CDR1 SGHNT, CDR2 YENEEA. The CDR3 consists of 15 residues. The V and J ends lost 5 bases and 0 bases respectively, with 10 bases between them.

This clone was counted a single time. This chain connects TRBV25-1 to TRBJ2-7, with 7 bases lining up with TRBD1. V was clipped by 2 bases and J by 1 base; unmatched bases: 5. The CDR3 spans 15 residues. Germline values: CDR1 MGHDK, CDR2 SYGVNS. The CDR3 coding sequence is TGTGCCAGCAGTGAAGTTTACAGGGGATCCTACGAGCAGTACTTC. Its translation: CASSEVYRGSYEQYF.

J is TRBJ2-4 and V is TRBV9, with TRBD1 matching 7 bases. After removal of 0 bases from V and 8 bases from J, the junction contained 5 bases not matched to a gene. The germline CDR1 and CDR2 sequences are SGDLS and YYNGEE. The CDR3 is 14 amino acids. The CDR3 nucleotides are TGTGCCAGCAGCGTAGGACAGGGTACGGACATTCAGTACTTC. Protein sequence: CASSVGQGTDIQYF.

The chain joins TRBV4-1 to TRBJ2-7; 13 nucleotides agree with TRBD2. The CDR3 length is 17 residues. After removal of 1 base from V and 3 bases from J, the junction contained 6 bases not matched to a gene. CDR1 is MGHRA, CDR2 YSYEKL, per germline. The CDR3 region has the DNA TGCGCCAGCAGCCAAGGGGGACTAGCGGGAACGAGCTACGAGCAGTACTTC. The encoded protein is CASSQGGLAGTSYEQYF.

The genes are TRBV28 and TRBJ2-2; D uncertain. The ends were cut back, 1 base at V and 10 bases at J, with 4 bases in the middle. This CDR3 contains 11 residues. Germline CDR1 and CDR2: MDHEN and SYDVKM. The DNA for the CDR3 is TGTGCCAGCAGTTTATTTCTGGAGCTGTTTTTT. Its protein product is CASSLFLELFF.

Details on this clone: The junction does not match germline at one end; this may be a read error. This sequence joins TRBV29-1 and TRBJ1-5, with TRBD1 matching over 8 bases. Germline V gene data show CDR1 as SQVTM and CDR2 as ANQGSEA. The CDR3 is made up of 14 amino acids. DNA of the CDR3: TGCAGCGTTGTGGGAACAGGGGGGGATCAGCCCCGGCATTTT. Translation gives CSVVGTGGDQPRHF.

In its sample, this clone was seen once. The rearrangement joins TRBV18 to TRBJ1-6, with 10 nucleotides matching TRBD1. V dropped 4 bases and J dropped 6; count of bases not matched to a gene: 6. From germline, CDR1 is KGHSH and CDR2 LQKENI. The CDR3 contains 16 residues. DNA of the CDR3: TGTGCCAGCTCACTAGGACAGGGGGAAATTAATTCACCCCTCCACTTT. Amino acid sequence: CASSLGQGEINSPLHF.

V and J are TRBV3-1 (or the pseudogene TRBV3-2) and TRBJ2-3; D is possibly TRBD2 (6 bases). This CDR3 has 15 amino acids. Germline CDR1 LGHDT, CDR2 YNNKEL (reference sequence). With 4 bases removed from V and 5 bases from J, the gap between germline ends came to 16 bases. This CDR3 reads CASSPSLARGDTQYF. The CDR3 DNA sequence: TGTGCCAGCAGCCCGAGCCTAGCGAGGGGAGATACGCAGTATTTT.

V and J are TRBV11-1 and TRBJ1-1; D gene uncertain. Trimming stripped 2 bases from V and 2 bases from J, with 6 bases between. Germline V gene data show CDR1 as SGHAT and CDR2 as FQDESV (reference sequence). The CDR3 is 13 residues long. CDR3 protein: CASSLSENTEAFF. DNA of the CDR3: TGTGCCAGCAGCTTATCAGAAAACACTGAAGCTTTCTTT. Together with reference TRBV11-1 and TRBJ1-1, the CDR3 gives the full variable domain: EAEVAQSPRYKITEKSQAVAFWCDPISGHATLYWYRQILGQGPELLVQFQDESVVDDSQLPKDRFSAERLKGVDSTLKIQPAELGDSAMYLCASSLSENTEAFFGQGTRLTVV.

The chain combines TRBV6-6 with TRBJ1-3, with D maybe TRBD1 (5 bases). V gave up 2 bases and J gave up 4 bases, with 15 bases separating them. The V gene's germline CDR1 is MNHNY and CDR2 SVGAGI (reference sequence). This CDR3 has 16 residues. CDR3 residues: CASSYESGMTGNTIYF. Here the CDR3 DNA reads TGTGCCAGCAGTTACGAGTCAGGGATGACGGGAAACACCATATATTTT.

This sequence joins TRBV5-1 and TRBJ2-7, with D perhaps TRBD1 (5 bases). V gave up 0 bases and J gave up 5 bases, with 12 bases separating them. This CDR3 region has 14 residues. Germline CDR1 reads SGHRS; CDR2 reads YFSETQ. The CDR3 loop is CASSLAQGIDEQYF. The CDR3 DNA follows: TGCGCCAGCAGCTTGGCGCAGGGTATCGACGAGCAGTACTTC.

V is TRBV18 and J is TRBJ1-1, with D unresolved. V lost 5 bases, J lost 3 bases, and 7 bases lay in between. CDR3 length: 12 residues. Looked up from germline, CDR1 is KGHSH and CDR2 is LQKENI. DNA of the CDR3: TGTGCCAGCTCAAGACAAGACACTGAAGCTTTCTTT. Translating gives CASSRQDTEAFF.

The V and J genes are TRBV2 and TRBJ1-1, with 10 nucleotides matching TRBD1. This CDR3 has 19 amino acids. The germline V gene has CDR1 SNHLY and CDR2 FYNNEI. The V segment lost 0 bases and the J segment 2 bases; nucleotides outside the gene matches: 12. The CDR3 nucleotides read TGTGCCAGCAGTGAAGCGCGGGGACAGGGGAGTTCGGGAAACACTGAAGCTTTCTTT. It is translated as CASSEARGQGSSGNTEAFF.

This clone came up once. The DNA of the CDR3 is TGTGCCAGCAAAAGGACAGTTAGCAATCAGCCCCAGCATTTT. Translation: CASKRTVSNQPQHF. This chain uses TRBV27 with TRBJ1-5; TRBD1 might be the D (6 bases). CDR3 size: 14 residues. Trimming left V 7 bases short and J 0 bases short, with 10 bases between. CDR1 is MNHEY, CDR2 SMNVEV, per germline (reference sequence).

The chain is built from TRBV5-4 and TRBJ2-7; D might be TRBD2 (6 bases). The V end was cut by 0 bases, the J end by 4 bases, with 14 bases between. The CDR3 contains 15 residues. Germline V gene lookup returns CDR1 SGHNT and CDR2 YYREEE (reference sequence). CDR3 residues: CASSLGWGAGYEQYF. CDR3 sequence (DNA): TGTGCCAGCAGCTTGGGATGGGGCGCGGGGTACGAGCAGTACTTC. The full variable domain, in which reference TRBV5-4 and TRBJ2-7 provide the parts outside the CDR3, is ETGVTQSPTHLIKTRGQQVTLRCSSQSGHNTVSWYQQALGQGPQFIFQYYREEENGRGNFPPRFSGLQFPNYSSELNVNALELDDSALYLCASSLGWGAGYEQYFGPGTRLTVT.

The chain has TRBV30 and TRBJ2-7; TRBD1 might be the D (6 bases). This CDR3 is 15 amino acids long. Germline CDR1 is GTSNPN and CDR2 is SVGIG (reference sequence). The V end lost 7 bases, the J end lost 4 bases, and 23 bases lay between the germline ends. CDR3 sequence: CASRSVGRGRYEQYF. Here the CDR3 DNA reads TGTGCCTCTCGCAGCGTTGGCAGGGGCCGATACGAGCAGTACTTC.

This clone is a singleton in its sample. This sequence joins TRBV4-1 and TRBJ1-6; 7 nucleotides align to TRBD1. The CDR3 runs 16 residues. Germline V gene lookup returns CDR1 MGHRA and CDR2 YSYEKL. V lost 5 bases, J lost 6 bases, and 10 bases stayed unmatched. CDR3 sequence (DNA): TGCGCCAGCAGCTACCTGACAGGGTCCCCTAATTCACCCCTCCACTTT. Translation gives CASSYLTGSPNSPLHF.

The chain carries TRBV4-1 and TRBJ1-1, with 8 bases identical to TRBD1. From germline, CDR1 is MGHRA and CDR2 YSYEKL. The CDR3 spans 17 residues. V shed 4 bases, J shed 6 bases, and the junction held 16 bases outside the gene matches. The CDR3 DNA reads as TGCGCCAGCAGCCCGATTTTACAGGGGGGTAGGAGAGCTGAAGCTTTCTTT. Residues: CASSPILQGGRRAEAFF.

As to this clone: Other DNA sequences in the same sample also yield this CDR3. The CDR3: CASSLARGGYGYTF. CDR3 DNA: TGTGCCAGCAGCTTAGCGAGGGGAGGCTATGGCTACACCTTC. J is TRBJ1-2 and V is TRBV7-8, with TRBD1 as a possible D gene (5 bases). Between the trimmed V and J ends, which lost 0 bases and 4 bases, there was a span of 9 bases. CDR1 is SGHVS, CDR2 FQNEAQ, per germline. The CDR3 spans 14 residues.

The CDR3 bases are TGTGCCAGCAGCCCAAGCGGACAGGGGACAGAGACCCAGTACTTC. Its protein is CASSPSGQGTETQYF. The rearrangement uses TRBV11-3 and TRBJ2-5, with 9 bases lining up with TRBD1. The CDR3 is made up of 15 amino acids. V was pared by 5 bases and J by 4 bases, with 8 bases of the junction left unmatched. CDR1 SGHNT and CDR2 YENEEA come from the germline V gene.